The 31 T cell receptor beta chains in this list originate from one sample, sequenced in a study of blood T cell repertoires in COVID-19. Some clones are missing from TCRdb's copy, which holds only in-frame ones; the method was immunoSEQ multiplex PCR. The sample holds over 250,000 clones, around nine tenths seen once. Sequencing input: PBMCs or T cells enriched from blood (not recorded which). Receptor source: an older woman in a cohort exposed to, infected with or recovered from COVID-19 (not recorded which).

V is TRBV10-1 and J is TRBJ2-7; D possibly corresponds to TRBD2 (5 bases). This CDR3 spans 14 amino acids. V lost 2 bases and J 5 bases, leaving 13 bases between the germline ends. Germline V CDR1 and CDR2: WNHNN, SYGVQD (reference sequence). CDR3 in amino acids: CASSERSGINEQYF. The CDR3, as DNA: TGCGCCAGCAGTGAGAGGTCCGGGATTAACGAGCAGTACTTC.

The CDR3 DNA follows: TGTGCCAGCAGCGTCCCGACTAGCGGGCCTAACTACAATGAGCAGTTCTTC. Translation gives CASSVPTSGPNYNEQFF. The chain couples TRBV9 to TRBJ2-1; 10 nucleotides line up with TRBD2. Unmatched junction bases numbered 8, after V lost 2 bases and J lost 3 bases. Looked up from germline, CDR1 is SGDLS and CDR2 is YYNGEE. This CDR3 has 17 residues.

The count of this clone is one. The chain is built from TRBV7-2 and TRBJ1-1; weak D call: TRBD1 (5 bases). The germline V gene has CDR1 SGHTA and CDR2 FQGNSA. This CDR3 has 15 amino acids. V was cut by 1 base and J by 6 bases, with 15 bases left in between. This CDR3 is CASSLDGGSSSEAFF. The CDR3 DNA reads as TGTGCCAGCAGCTTAGACGGGGGATCATCATCTGAAGCTTTCTTT.

The J gene is TRBJ2-3, the V gene TRBV10-1; weak D call: TRBD1 (6 bases). With 4 bases removed from V and 12 bases from J, the gap between germline ends came to 23 bases. Germline values: CDR1 WNHNN, CDR2 SYGVQD (reference sequence). The CDR3 extends over 15 amino acids. The CDR3 region has the DNA TGCGCCAGCAGTGTCGGCGGAACAGGGAGATACGATCAGTATTTT. It translates to CASSVGGTGRYDQYF.

The chain recombines TRBV2 with TRBJ2-7; a weak D match, TRBD1 (5 bases). The CDR3 runs 14 residues. Deletions cut 7 bases from V and 2 bases from J, with 15 bases between. Germline V lookup: CDR1 SNHLY, CDR2 FYNNEI. The CDR3 DNA follows: TGTGCCAGCACCCTAAGGACACTGACCTACGAGCAGTACTTC. Its translation is CASTLRTLTYEQYF.

The rearrangement uses TRBV24-1 and TRBJ2-1, with 8 bases aligning to TRBD1. V shed 4 bases, J shed 12 bases, and the junction held 10 bases outside the gene matches. The length of the CDR3 is 14 residues. CDR1 is KGHDR and CDR2 is SFDVKD in the germline V gene. CDR3 sequence reads: CATSDHGQGRGQFF. DNA for the CDR3: TGTGCCACCAGTGACCACGGACAGGGAAGGGGGCAGTTCTTC.

This chain joins TRBV7-3 and TRBJ2-5; a weak D match, TRBD2 (6 bases). Germline V lookup: CDR1 SGHTA, CDR2 FQGTGA. V lost 5 bases and J lost 1, with 11 bases in between. This CDR3 spans 14 amino acids. CDR3 sequence (DNA): TGTGCCAGCAGCCCCTTGGGACTCCAAGAGACCCAGTACTTC. Translated, it gives CASSPLGLQETQYF.

This clone was picked up a small number of times. V gene TRBV18 combines with J gene TRBJ1-5; TRBD1 might be the D (5 bases). The CDR3 is 16 residues long. Per germline, CDR1 KGHSH and CDR2 LQKENI. Trimming removed 4 bases from V and 6 bases from J, with 19 bases in between. This CDR3 is CASSREGPAGSQPQHF. The DNA for the CDR3 is TGTGCCAGCTCACGGGAGGGGCCCGCTGGGAGTCAGCCCCAGCATTTT.

V gene TRBV27 combines with J gene TRBJ2-1, with TRBD1 identical over 11 bases. CDR3 length: 13 amino acids. Per the germline V gene, CDR1 is MNHEY and CDR2 is SMNVEV (reference sequence). V was pared by 10 bases and J by 6 bases, with 5 bases of the junction left unmatched. The DNA for the CDR3 is TGTGCCACCTCCGGGACAGGGGGCAATGAGCAGTTCTTC. It encodes CATSGTGGNEQFF.

This clone was counted a single time. The V call is TRBV5-1, the J call TRBJ2-7, with D perhaps TRBD2 (5 bases). CDR1 and CDR2 from the germline V gene are SGHRS and YFSETQ. The CDR3 runs to 12 residues. V gave up 4 bases and J gave up 3 bases, with 8 bases separating them. CDR3 coding DNA: TGCGCCAGCAGCAGCGCGGGCTACGAGCAGTACTTC. Protein: CASSSAGYEQYF.

The chain joins TRBV3-1 (or the pseudogene TRBV3-2) to TRBJ1-1; D unclear. Trimming cost V 2 bases and J 5 bases, with 12 bases left between them. Germline CDR1 is LGHDT and CDR2 is YNNKEL (reference sequence). The CDR3 has 14 amino acids. CDR3 protein: CASSQPGKGTEAFF. CDR3 bases: TGTGCCAGCAGCCAACCAGGAAAAGGAACTGAAGCTTTCTTT.

V gene TRBV6-2 or TRBV6-3 combines with J gene TRBJ2-3; D unclear. Germline CDR1 and CDR2: MNHEY and SVGEGT. The CDR3 extends over 15 amino acids. Trimming removed 1 base from V and 2 bases from J, with 10 bases in between. The CDR3 is CASSYYTPPTDTQYF. CDR3 nucleotide sequence: TGTGCCAGCAGTTACTATACTCCACCCACAGATACGCAGTATTTT.

The chain has TRBV30 and TRBJ2-7; 7 bases fit TRBD1. The length of the CDR3 is 12 residues. The trim removed 5 bases at V and 7 bases at J, leaving 8 bases unmatched. Germline V gene sequence: CDR1 GTSNPN, CDR2 SVGIG (reference sequence). The CDR3 DNA reads TGTGCCTGGGGGAACAGGGGATCAGAGCAGTACTTC. Protein: CAWGNRGSEQYF.

The chain is built from TRBV5-1 and TRBJ2-1, with 7 bases identical to TRBD2. The CDR3 consists of 16 residues. The ends lost 2 bases at V and 1 base at J; junction bases unmatched: 6. Germline V gene lookup returns CDR1 SGHRS and CDR2 YFSETQ. The CDR3 protein is CASSLQLAASYNEQFF. CDR3 nucleotide sequence: TGCGCCAGCAGCTTACAGCTAGCGGCATCCTACAATGAGCAGTTCTTC. Full variable domain (rest looked up from reference TRBV5-1 and TRBJ2-1): KAGVTQTPRYLIKTRGQQVTLSCSPISGHRSVSWYQQTPGQGLQFLFEYFSETQRNKGNFPGRFSGRQFSNSRSEMNVSTLELGDSALYLCASSLQLAASYNEQFFGPGTRLTVL.

The V call is TRBV19, the J call TRBJ1-5; 8 bases are shared with TRBD1. The CDR3 length is 16 residues. Germline lookup yields CDR1 LNHDA and CDR2 SQIVND (reference sequence). Trimming took 3 bases from V and 5 from J; bases not matched to a gene: 9. The CDR3 spells CASSILGQGGDQPQHF. DNA for the CDR3: TGTGCCAGTAGTATCCTCGGACAGGGTGGGGATCAGCCCCAGCATTTT.

This chain joins TRBV7-3 and TRBJ2-1; 8 bases line up with TRBD1. V lost 3 bases to trimming and J lost 7 bases; unmatched junction nucleotides: 8. The CDR3 runs 15 residues. CDR1 is SGHTA and CDR2 is FQGTGA in the germline V gene. The CDR3 reads CASSFGTGDLNEQFF. The CDR3 DNA follows: TGTGCCAGCAGCTTCGGGACAGGTGACCTTAATGAGCAGTTCTTC.

V is TRBV27 and J is TRBJ2-2; 10 positions agree with TRBD2. The germline V gene encodes CDR1 MNHEY and CDR2 SMNVEV (reference sequence). There are 17 residues in the CDR3. After removal of 4 bases from V and 0 bases from J, the junction contained 5 bases not matched to a gene. CDR3 amino acids: CASSSLAGATNTGELFF. DNA for the CDR3: TGTGCCAGCAGTTCGCTAGCGGGAGCTACGAACACCGGGGAGCTGTTTTTT.

The V gene is TRBV28, the J gene TRBJ2-7; 11 positions agree with TRBD1. Germline V CDR1 and CDR2: MDHEN, SYDVKM. Germline trimming cut 1 base from V and 2 bases from J; bases unmatched to any gene: 7. The CDR3 contains 17 residues. CDR3 coding DNA: TGTGCCAGCAGTTTATCTCTGGGACAGGGGGAAACCTACGAGCAGTACTTC. It is translated as CASSLSLGQGETYEQYF.

The chain combines TRBV3-1 (or the pseudogene TRBV3-2) with TRBJ2-1, with 7 positions matching TRBD2. Germline assignment: CDR1 LGHDT and CDR2 YNNKEL (reference sequence). This CDR3 spans 14 amino acids. With V trimmed by 1 base and J by 7 bases, 4 bases remained unmatched. In nucleotides, the CDR3 is TGTGCCAGCAGCCAAGGGGGGACTATGAATGAGCAGTTCTTC. Its protein product is CASSQGGTMNEQFF.

The gene calls are TRBV10-2 and TRBJ1-2; no reliable D call. The CDR3 has 13 amino acids. Germline lookup yields CDR1 WSHSY and CDR2 SAAADI. Deletions cut 8 bases from V and 4 bases from J, with 14 bases between. For the CDR3, the DNA is TGCGCCAGCTTAAGGTCGGGGTCCTATGGCTACACCTTC. Its translation: CASLRSGSYGYTF.

The chain has TRBV23-1 and TRBJ1-4; 10 nucleotides agree with TRBD1. TRBV23-1 has ORF status, its function being uncertain. The CDR3 extends over 18 amino acids. V dropped 7 bases and J dropped 4; count of bases not matched to a gene: 15. This CDR3 is CASTHPGQGIYHNEKLFF. The CDR3 bases are TGCGCCAGCACCCATCCGGGACAGGGGATATACCATAATGAAAAACTGTTTTTT.

The count of this clone is one. The rearrangement links TRBV28 to TRBJ1-1, with D perhaps matching TRBD1 (6 bases). This CDR3 region has 14 residues. The V and J ends lost 5 bases and 1 base respectively, with 11 bases between them. Germline values: CDR1 MDHEN, CDR2 SYDVKM. CDR3 residues: CASSNQGTNTEAFF. The CDR3 region has the DNA TGTGCCAGCAGTAATCAGGGGACGAACACTGAAGCTTTCTTT.

The V gene is TRBV9, the J gene TRBJ2-7; 9 bases fit TRBD1. J lost 3 bases, V lost 3 bases, and 4 bases had no gene match. CDR1 and CDR2 (germline): SGDLS, YYNGEE. This CDR3 has 14 amino acids. The CDR3 nucleotides are TGTGCCAGCAGCGCGGGGACAGGGATCTACGAGCAGTACTTC. Amino acids: CASSAGTGIYEQYF.

The chain carries TRBV19 and TRBJ2-1, with D possibly TRBD2 on 6 matching bases. The CDR3 length is 14 residues. V gave up 3 bases and J gave up 9 bases, with 15 bases separating them. Looked up from germline, CDR1 is LNHDA and CDR2 is SQIVND (reference sequence). The CDR3 spells CASSMRNQGGEQFF. The CDR3, as DNA: TGTGCCAGTAGTATGAGAAATCAGGGAGGTGAGCAGTTCTTC.

CDR3 nucleotide sequence: TGTGCCAGCAGTCCACAGGGCAACAATGAGCAGTTCTTC. This encodes CASSPQGNNEQFF. The chain joins TRBV6-5 to TRBJ2-1; possibly TRBD1 for D (6 bases). The V and J ends lost 5 bases and 5 bases respectively, with 10 bases between them. CDR3 length: 13 residues. Per germline, CDR1 MNHEY and CDR2 SVGAGI.

The rearrangement links TRBV14 to TRBJ1-1; D gene unclear. V was pared by 1 base and J by 0 bases, with 9 bases between. CDR1 and CDR2 (germline): SGHDN, FVKESK. The CDR3 covers 15 residues. CDR3 sequence: CASSQARGLNTEAFF. The CDR3 DNA sequence: TGTGCCAGCAGCCAAGCCCGAGGGTTGAACACTGAAGCTTTCTTT.

The chain has TRBV19 and TRBJ2-1; TRBD2 matches 7 bases. J lost 8 bases, V lost 4 bases, and 8 bases had no gene match. Per germline, CDR1 LNHDA and CDR2 SQIVND (reference sequence). CDR3 length: 14 residues. Here the CDR3 reads CASSTSGVTYEQFF. The CDR3 DNA is TGTGCCAGTAGTACAAGCGGGGTTACCTATGAGCAGTTCTTC.

The chain recombines TRBV19 with TRBJ1-3; D possibly corresponds to TRBD1 (5 bases). There are 15 residues in the CDR3. V was pared by 5 bases and J by 0 bases, with 11 bases between. Germline-derived CDR1 and CDR2 are LNHDA and SQIVND (reference sequence). The CDR3 DNA sequence: TGTGCCAGTAGTGGGGCTCGGACCTCTGGAAACACCATATATTTT. Translation gives CASSGARTSGNTIYF.

Written as DNA, the CDR3 is TGTGCCAGCAGGACAGGGGGCAATCAGCCCCAGCATTTT. Translation gives CASRTGGNQPQHF. The chain combines TRBV6-5 with TRBJ1-5; TRBD1 agrees at 8 bases. The CDR3 spans 13 residues. From germline, CDR1 is MNHEY and CDR2 SVGAGI. V lost 6 bases, J lost 2 bases, and 0 bases stayed unmatched.

The V and J genes are TRBV2 and TRBJ1-1; no clear D. This CDR3 region has 14 residues. V was cut by 4 bases and J by 5 bases, with 14 bases left in between. Germline CDR1 and CDR2: SNHLY and FYNNEI. The CDR3 coding sequence is TGTGCCAGCAGTGGGCGGGGTGCAAGTACTGAAGCTTTCTTT. The encoded protein is CASSGRGASTEAFF.

V and J are TRBV28 and TRBJ2-1, with 7 bases matching TRBD2. The junction had 11 bases not matched to a gene; V was cut back by 5 bases and J by 7 bases. Germline V lookup: CDR1 MDHEN, CDR2 SYDVKM. The CDR3 has 15 amino acids. CDR3 amino acids: CASSPLGGTTNEQFF. CDR3 in DNA: TGTGCCAGCAGTCCCTTGGGGGGGACTACAAATGAGCAGTTCTTC.